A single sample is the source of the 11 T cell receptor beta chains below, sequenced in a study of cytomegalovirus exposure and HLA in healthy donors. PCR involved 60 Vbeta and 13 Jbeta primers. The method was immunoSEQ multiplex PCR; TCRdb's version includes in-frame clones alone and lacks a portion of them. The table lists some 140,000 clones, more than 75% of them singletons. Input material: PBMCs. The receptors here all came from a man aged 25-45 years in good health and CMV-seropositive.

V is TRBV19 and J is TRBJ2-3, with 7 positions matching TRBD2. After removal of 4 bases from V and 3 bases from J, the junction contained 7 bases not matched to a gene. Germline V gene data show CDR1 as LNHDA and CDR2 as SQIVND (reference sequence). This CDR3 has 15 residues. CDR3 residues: CASSNNREVTDTQYF. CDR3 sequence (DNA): TGTGCCAGTAGTAATAACCGGGAGGTGACAGATACGCAGTATTTT.

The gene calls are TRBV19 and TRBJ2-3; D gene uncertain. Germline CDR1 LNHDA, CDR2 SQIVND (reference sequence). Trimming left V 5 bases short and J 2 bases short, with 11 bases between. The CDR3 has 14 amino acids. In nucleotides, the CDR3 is TGTGCCAGTAGTTGGGCGTCCCTCACAGATACGCAGTATTTT. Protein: CASSWASLTDTQYF.

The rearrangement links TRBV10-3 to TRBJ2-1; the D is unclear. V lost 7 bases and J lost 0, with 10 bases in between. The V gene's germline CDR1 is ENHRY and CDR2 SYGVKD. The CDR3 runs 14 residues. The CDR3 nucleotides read TGTGCCATCACCAGCGCGAGCTCCTACAATGAGCAGTTCTTC. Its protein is CAITSASSYNEQFF.

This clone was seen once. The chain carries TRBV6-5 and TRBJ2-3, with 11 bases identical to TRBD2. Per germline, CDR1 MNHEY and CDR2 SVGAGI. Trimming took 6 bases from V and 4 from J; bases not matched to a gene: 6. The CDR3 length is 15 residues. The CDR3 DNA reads TGTGCCAGCAGCAACCTAGCGGGAGGACCAGATACGCAGTATTTT. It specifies CASSNLAGGPDTQYF.

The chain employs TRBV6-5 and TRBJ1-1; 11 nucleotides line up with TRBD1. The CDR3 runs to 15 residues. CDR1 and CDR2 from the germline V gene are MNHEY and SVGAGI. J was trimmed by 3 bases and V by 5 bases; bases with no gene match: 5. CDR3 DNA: TGTGCCAGCAGTGGACAGGGGGCTGGGGACACTGAAGCTTTCTTT. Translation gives CASSGQGAGDTEAFF.

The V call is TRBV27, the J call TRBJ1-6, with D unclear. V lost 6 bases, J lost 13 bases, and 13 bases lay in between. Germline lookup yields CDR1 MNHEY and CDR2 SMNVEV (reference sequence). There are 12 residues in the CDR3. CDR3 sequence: CASSYNSGPLHF. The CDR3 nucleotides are TGTGCCAGCAGCTACAATAGCGGTCCCCTCCACTTT.

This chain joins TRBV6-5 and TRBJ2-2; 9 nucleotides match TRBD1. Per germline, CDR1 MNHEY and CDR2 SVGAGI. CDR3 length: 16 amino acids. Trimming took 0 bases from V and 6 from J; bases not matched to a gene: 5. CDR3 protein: CASSYSQGAPPGELFF. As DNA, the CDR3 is TGTGCCAGCAGTTACTCACAGGGGGCGCCGCCCGGGGAGCTGTTTTTT.

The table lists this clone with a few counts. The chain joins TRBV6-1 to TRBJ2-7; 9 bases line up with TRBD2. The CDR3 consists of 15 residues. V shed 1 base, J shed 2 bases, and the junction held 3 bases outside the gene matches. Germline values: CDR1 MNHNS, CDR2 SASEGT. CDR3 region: CASSEDAGGPYEQYF. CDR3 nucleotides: TGTGCCAGCAGTGAAGATGCGGGAGGGCCCTACGAGCAGTACTTC.

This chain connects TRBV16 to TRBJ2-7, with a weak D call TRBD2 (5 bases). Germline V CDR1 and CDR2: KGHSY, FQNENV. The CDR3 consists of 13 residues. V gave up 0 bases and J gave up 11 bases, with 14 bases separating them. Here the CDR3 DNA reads TGTGCCAGCAGCCAATCCACACACACGGAGGAGTACTTC. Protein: CASSQSTHTEEYF.

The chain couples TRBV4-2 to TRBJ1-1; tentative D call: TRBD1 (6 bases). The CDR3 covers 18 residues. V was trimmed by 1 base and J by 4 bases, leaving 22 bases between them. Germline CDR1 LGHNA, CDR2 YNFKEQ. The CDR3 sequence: CASSQVTFPEGEVTEAFF. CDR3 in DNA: TGTGCCAGCAGCCAAGTTACGTTCCCCGAGGGGGAAGTCACTGAAGCTTTCTTT.

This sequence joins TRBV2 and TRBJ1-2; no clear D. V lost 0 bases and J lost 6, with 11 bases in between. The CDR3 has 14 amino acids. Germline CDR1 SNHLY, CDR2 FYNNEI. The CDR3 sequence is CASSEALQRDGYTF. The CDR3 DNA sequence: TGTGCCAGCAGTGAAGCGCTTCAACGGGATGGCTACACCTTC.